This passage covers 26 T cell receptor beta chains from one sample sequenced in a study of control samples from healthy donors and cancer patients. Sequencing was performed with immunoSEQ multiplex PCR; in TCRdb, only in-frame clones are kept and a portion is missing. The repertoire holds some 44,000 clones, with 70% as singletons. The sequenced sample was formalin-fixed, paraffin-embedded tissue. These receptors originate from a male donor with melanoma.

The chain joins TRBV6-1 to TRBJ1-2; D is perhaps TRBD1 (5 bases). The CDR3 runs 15 residues. Trimming took off 0 bases at V and 4 bases at J, with 12 bases between the two ends. Germline CDR1 MNHNS, CDR2 SASEGT. The CDR3 DNA reads TGTGCCAGCAGTGAAGCGGCAGGGAGTATCTATGGCTACACCTTC. Protein: CASSEAAGSIYGYTF.

The rearrangement links TRBV19 to TRBJ1-5, with 9 bases aligning to TRBD1. The CDR3 totals 17 residues. CDR1 and CDR2 (germline): LNHDA, SQIVND (reference sequence). V gave up 5 bases and J gave up 4 bases; unmatched junction bases: 12. The CDR3 sequence: CASSRGGRQGDNQPQHF. The CDR3 DNA reads TGTGCCAGTAGTCGGGGCGGGCGACAGGGGGATAATCAGCCCCAGCATTTT.

The chain links TRBV3-1 (or the pseudogene TRBV3-2) to TRBJ1-3; 7 nucleotides line up with TRBD1. CDR1 is LGHDT, CDR2 YNNKEL, per germline (reference sequence). The ends lost 8 bases at V and 4 bases at J; junction bases unmatched: 5. CDR3 length equals 13 residues. The CDR3 protein is CASVQGPGNTIYF. In DNA form, the CDR3 reads TGTGCCAGCGTACAGGGGCCCGGAAACACCATATATTTT.

The chain combines TRBV5-1 with TRBJ2-3; D perhaps matches TRBD2 (6 bases). CDR1 and CDR2 from the germline V gene are SGHRS and YFSETQ. The CDR3 loop spans 14 amino acids. V gave up 7 bases and J gave up 1 base, with 13 bases separating them. CDR3 nucleotides: TGCGCCAGCGGTGCGGGGCTCCGCACAGATACGCAGTATTTT. Encoded protein: CASGAGLRTDTQYF.

This clone showed up just a few times. The chain employs TRBV7-2 and TRBJ2-6; 7 bases are shared with TRBD2. J lost 4 bases, V lost 5 bases, and 11 bases had no gene match. This CDR3 is built from 17 residues. Germline V gene lookup returns CDR1 SGHTA and CDR2 FQGNSA. The CDR3 coding sequence is TGTGCCAGCAGCCCCCTAGGGTTGCGGGGGGGGGCCAACGTCCTGACTTTC. This sequence encodes CASSPLGLRGGANVLTF.

J is TRBJ2-5 and V is TRBV10-1; the D is unclear. CDR1 WNHNN and CDR2 SYGVQD come from the germline V gene (reference sequence). This CDR3 is 14 amino acids long. Deletions cut 6 bases from V and 5 bases from J, with 16 bases between. The CDR3 loop reads CASSFGPGWETQYF. For the CDR3, the DNA is TGCGCCAGCAGCTTCGGCCCTGGCTGGGAGACCCAGTACTTC.

The CDR3 is CATSRGHTQYF. Written as DNA, the CDR3 is TGTGCCACCAGCAGAGGACATACCCAGTACTTC. This rearrangement joins TRBV15 to TRBJ2-5; D is unclear. There are 11 residues in the CDR3. The germline V gene encodes CDR1 LNHNV and CDR2 YYDKDF (reference sequence). Trimming took 1 base from V and 8 from J, leaving 5 bases between them.

This clone has just one count. This chain joins TRBV18 and TRBJ1-2; D not certain. The CDR3 has 15 amino acids. Trimming left V 3 bases short and J 1 base short, with 12 bases between. Germline V lookup: CDR1 KGHSH, CDR2 LQKENI. CDR3: CASSPFPRNNYGYTF. CDR3 bases: TGTGCCAGCTCACCGTTCCCCAGGAATAACTATGGCTACACCTTC.

This rearrangement joins TRBV28 to TRBJ1-3; 7 bases line up with TRBD1. The ends lost 6 bases at V and 0 bases at J; junction bases unmatched: 5. CDR1 is MDHEN and CDR2 is SYDVKM in the germline V gene. The CDR3 is made up of 15 amino acids. This CDR3 is CASRAPGGSGNTIYF. DNA for the CDR3: TGTGCCAGCAGAGCCCCAGGGGGCTCTGGAAACACCATATATTTT.

This clone was observed once. The chain joins TRBV5-1 to TRBJ2-3; D call uncertain. The ends were cut back, 0 bases at V and 3 bases at J, with 2 bases in the middle. The CDR3 extends over 12 amino acids. Germline loops: CDR1 SGHRS, CDR2 YFSETQ. CDR3 residues: CASSLETDTQYF. The CDR3 bases are TGCGCCAGCAGCTTGGAGACAGATACGCAGTATTTT.

This rearrangement joins TRBV9 to TRBJ2-5; 9 nucleotides align to TRBD2. J gave up 5 bases and V 0 bases, and 5 bases lay outside the gene matches. The germline V gene encodes CDR1 SGDLS and CDR2 YYNGEE. This CDR3 has 15 residues. In DNA form, the CDR3 reads TGTGCCAGCAGCGTAGGGCCTAGCGGGGCGGAGACCCAGTACTTC. It translates to CASSVGPSGAETQYF.

This chain joins TRBV5-5 and TRBJ1-5; 8 positions match TRBD1. Trimming took 0 bases from V and 1 from J; bases not matched to a gene: 9. The V gene's germline CDR1 is SGHKS and CDR2 YYEKEE (reference sequence). The CDR3 has 18 residues. CDR3 sequence reads: CASSLVARGLGSNQPQHF. DNA for the CDR3: TGTGCCAGCAGCTTGGTGGCCAGGGGGCTTGGGAGCAATCAGCCCCAGCATTTT.

The chain has TRBV18 and TRBJ2-3, with TRBD2 identical over 14 bases. The CDR3 is 15 amino acids. The germline CDR1 and CDR2 sequences are KGHSH and LQKENI. The junction had 3 bases not matched to a gene; V was cut back by 4 bases and J by 6 bases. The CDR3 sequence is CASSRLAGGPDTQYF. CDR3 coding DNA: TGTGCCAGCTCACGACTAGCGGGAGGGCCGGATACGCAGTATTTT.

V usage is TRBV6-4 and J usage is TRBJ1-2; weak D call: TRBD1 (5 bases). V was pared by 2 bases and J by 5 bases, with 6 bases between. Germline values: CDR1 MRHNA, CDR2 SNTAGT. The CDR3 covers 12 residues. DNA for the CDR3: TGTGCCAGCAGTGACGGGGGATATGGCTACACCTTC. Translated: CASSDGGYGYTF.

This clone was detected only once. The chain carries TRBV24-1 and TRBJ2-1; no clear D gene. Trimming left V 7 bases short and J 4 bases short, with 10 bases between. Germline CDR1 KGHDR, CDR2 SFDVKD. The CDR3 consists of 13 residues. CDR3: CATSPRGYNEQFF. The CDR3 DNA is TGTGCCACCAGCCCGCGTGGGTACAATGAGCAGTTCTTC.

This sequence joins TRBV27 and TRBJ2-7; TRBD2 aligns across 8 bases. Germline CDR1 and CDR2: MNHEY and SMNVEV (reference sequence). Trimming cost V 2 bases and J 2 bases; bases outside gene matches: 2. The CDR3 runs to 14 residues. CDR3 sequence: CASSLTGGTYEQYF. The DNA for the CDR3 is TGTGCCAGCAGTTTAACGGGAGGGACCTACGAGCAGTACTTC.

The V gene is TRBV15, the J gene TRBJ2-6, with D tentatively TRBD2 (6 bases). Between the trimmed V and J ends, which lost 6 bases and 0 bases, there was a span of 15 bases. CDR1 is LNHNV and CDR2 is YYDKDF in the germline V gene (reference sequence). The CDR3 is made up of 17 amino acids. The CDR3: CATSPAGSYSGANVLTF. CDR3 nucleotide sequence: TGTGCCACCAGTCCAGCGGGCAGTTACTCTGGGGCCAACGTCCTGACTTTC.

This clone was seen once. V gene TRBV27 combines with J gene TRBJ2-1; D perhaps matches TRBD2 (6 bases). This CDR3 contains 14 residues. With 7 bases removed from V and 9 bases from J, the gap between germline ends came to 19 bases. Per the germline V gene, CDR1 is MNHEY and CDR2 is SMNVEV (reference sequence). Here the CDR3 DNA reads TGTGCCAGCACCAGCGGGCTAGGAAATAGTGAGCAGTTCTTC. Amino acid sequence: CASTSGLGNSEQFF.

J is TRBJ2-1 and V is TRBV5-4; weak D call: TRBD1 (6 bases). The germline V gene has CDR1 SGHNT and CDR2 YYREEE (reference sequence). V lost 0 bases and J 4 bases, leaving 14 bases between the germline ends. The CDR3 loop spans 16 amino acids. The CDR3 DNA reads TGTGCCAGCAGCTTGGGGGCCAGGGGTATGTACAATGAGCAGTTCTTC. Encoded protein: CASSLGARGMYNEQFF. Full variable domain (outside the CDR3, taken from reference TRBV5-4 and TRBJ2-1): ETGVTQSPTHLIKTRGQQVTLRCSSQSGHNTVSWYQQALGQGPQFIFQYYREEENGRGNFPPRFSGLQFPNYSSELNVNALELDDSALYLCASSLGARGMYNEQFFGPGTRLTVL.

V is TRBV7-9 and J is TRBJ1-2, with D tentatively TRBD1 (6 bases). Trimming cost V 3 bases and J 8 bases, with 16 bases left between them. Germline loops: CDR1 SEHNR, CDR2 FQNEAQ (reference sequence). CDR3 length equals 14 residues. The CDR3 region is CASSFYIQGRGYTF. DNA for the CDR3: TGTGCCAGCAGCTTCTACATACAGGGAAGAGGCTACACCTTC.

The chain employs TRBV2 and TRBJ1-1; unclear D gene. V was shortened by 11 bases and J by 0 bases, with 1 base between the two germline ends. The CDR3 is 9 amino acids. Germline V gene sequence: CDR1 SNHLY, CDR2 FYNNEI. CDR3 in amino acids: CAVNTEAFF. The CDR3 DNA reads TGTGCCGTGAACACTGAAGCTTTCTTT.

A few counts support this clone. The identical CDR3 is also encoded by other nucleotide sequences in the sample. The V call is TRBV27, the J call TRBJ2-1; D is possibly TRBD1 (6 bases). Trimming removed 3 bases from V and 8 bases from J, with 11 bases in between. The CDR3 runs to 13 residues. The germline CDR1 and CDR2 sequences are MNHEY and SMNVEV (reference sequence). This CDR3 is CASSFQQGDEQFF. The CDR3 nucleotides read TGTGCCAGCAGTTTCCAACAGGGTGATGAGCAGTTCTTC.

V gene TRBV28 combines with J gene TRBJ2-3; D may be TRBD2 (5 bases). CDR3 size: 19 residues. V was clipped by 6 bases and J by 3 bases, with 28 bases between them. In germline, CDR1 is MDHEN, CDR2 SYDVKM. The CDR3 DNA reads TGTGCCAGCAGCAACCTTTTGGTCCAAGGTTCGGGGTGGACAGATACGCAGTATTTT. Encoded protein: CASSNLLVQGSGWTDTQYF.

This rearrangement joins TRBV5-4 to TRBJ2-7, with 7 bases fitting TRBD2. The V gene end was trimmed by 7 bases and the J gene end by 0 bases; junction bases not matched to a gene: 7. The length of the CDR3 is 14 residues. The germline CDR1 and CDR2 sequences are SGHNT and YYREEE (reference sequence). CDR3 DNA sequence: TGTGCCAGCCACCTAGCGGAGGCCTCCTACGAGCAGTACTTC. Its protein product is CASHLAEASYEQYF.

The V call is TRBV5-8, the J call TRBJ2-7, with 11 nucleotides matching TRBD2. Germline CDR1 SGHTS, CDR2 YDEGEE. Losses at the gene ends were 2 bases for V and 2 bases for J; bases not matched to a gene: 9. The CDR3 is 17 amino acids. The CDR3 sequence: CASSFFLAGGGTYEQYF. CDR3 DNA: TGTGCCAGCAGCTTTTTTCTAGCGGGAGGAGGAACCTACGAGCAGTACTTC.

The chain is built from TRBV2 and TRBJ2-1; tentatively, D is TRBD2 (5 bases). Germline V CDR1 and CDR2: SNHLY, FYNNEI. CDR3 size: 16 residues. Trimming removed 2 bases at V and 5 bases at J, with 16 bases between. In nucleotides, the CDR3 is TGTGCCAGCAGTGAACGGGTCGGGATTAGTCACAATGAGCAGTTCTTC. Protein sequence: CASSERVGISHNEQFF.